The 4 T cell receptor beta chains listed next were all sequenced from one sample in a study of blood T cell repertoires in COVID-19. Assay: immunoSEQ multiplex PCR; the TCRdb copy retains only in-frame clones and omits some. Found here are about 47,000 clones, around 86% of them singletons; the top ten hold roughly 14%. The sample comprised peripheral blood. The source is a human donor with acute or convalescent COVID-19. The donor label of this sample is uncertain.

This clone was seen once. The V and J genes are TRBV28 and TRBJ1-3; 11 bases align to TRBD1. The CDR3 is 18 residues long. CDR1 and CDR2 (germline): MDHEN, SYDVKM. V was clipped by 2 bases and J by 3 bases; unmatched bases: 9. Here the CDR3 DNA reads TGTGCCAGCAGTTTAGGCCCCGGACAGGGGGCTTATGGAAACACCATATATTTT. As protein: CASSLGPGQGAYGNTIYF.

The chain combines TRBV7-9 with TRBJ1-1; unclear D gene. V was clipped by 1 base and J by 3 bases, with 6 bases between them. Germline CDR1 is SEHNR and CDR2 is FQNEAQ (reference sequence). The CDR3 runs to 13 residues. CDR3 sequence reads: CASSLVSDTEAFF. CDR3 DNA: TGTGCCAGCAGCTTAGTGTCTGACACTGAAGCTTTCTTT.

The gene calls are TRBV4-3 and TRBJ1-6; a possible D gene is TRBD1 (6 bases). Germline values: CDR1 LGHNA, CDR2 YSLEER. Trimming left V 1 base short and J 10 bases short, with 17 bases between. The CDR3 runs to 16 residues. The CDR3 region has the DNA TGCGCCAGCAGCCAAGCCTCGGGGGGCGTAAAGTCACCCCTCCACTTT. It codes for CASSQASGGVKSPLHF.

V gene TRBV5-8 combines with J gene TRBJ2-7, with D possibly matching TRBD1 (7 bases). Trimming cost V 0 bases and J 3 bases, with 13 bases left between them. Germline V gives CDR1 SGHTS, CDR2 YDEGEE. This CDR3 contains 15 residues. The CDR3 nucleotides are TGTGCCAGCAGCTTGGCGGGACAGCGGGTCTACGAGCAGTACTTC. Residues: CASSLAGQRVYEQYF.